This T cell receptor (beta chain) stems from a study of blood T cell repertoires in COVID-19. Turning to the study itself: The United States, Italy and Spain were the sources of the acute and convalescent COVID-19 samples. Nucleic acid was either cDNA or gDNA, and it came from T cells, B-cell-depleted T cells, or PBMCs.

Per the original methods: The authors estimated nucleated cell counts from reference gene primer amplification. Profiling relied on immunoSEQ multiplex PCR, and the TCRdb table lists in-frame clones only, not all of them. The V and J calls and the clone size are those of that table, but D and trimming were determined from the DNA. The sample holds 68,000 or so clones, 60% to 85% seen once. The sample holds a few counts of this clone. Germline CDR1 and CDR2: LGHNA and YSLEER. V trimming: 2 bases; J trimming: 3 bases; junction bases outside the gene matches: 3. CDR3 size: 14 residues. This TCR was sampled from a human donor in a cohort sampled during active COVID-19. This chain uses TRBV4-3 with TRBJ2-7; TRBD2 aligns across 8 bases. The sample was peripheral blood. CDR3 nucleotide sequence: TGCGCCAGCAGCCAATACCGGGGGGGCTACGAGCAGTACTTC. This translates into CASSQYRGGYEQYF.